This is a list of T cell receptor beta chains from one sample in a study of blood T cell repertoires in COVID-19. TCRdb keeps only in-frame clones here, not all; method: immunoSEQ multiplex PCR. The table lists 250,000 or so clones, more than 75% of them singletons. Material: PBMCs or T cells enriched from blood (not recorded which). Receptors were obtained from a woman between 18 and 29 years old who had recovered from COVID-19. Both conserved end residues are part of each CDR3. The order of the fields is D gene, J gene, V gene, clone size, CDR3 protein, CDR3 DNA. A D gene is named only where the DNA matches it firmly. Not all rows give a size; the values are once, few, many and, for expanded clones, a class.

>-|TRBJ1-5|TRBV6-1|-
CASSEFLSFVESGQPQHF
TGTGCCAGCAGTGAATTCCTTTCCTTCGTCGAGTCGGGTCAGCCCCAGCATTTT
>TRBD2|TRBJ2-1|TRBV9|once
CASSLGLAGARDEQFF
TGTGCCAGCAGTCTGGGACTAGCGGGGGCCAGGGATGAGCAGTTCTTC
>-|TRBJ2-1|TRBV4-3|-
CASSQVVTGTKTDLGQFF
TGCGCCAGCAGCCAAGTTGTCACAGGGACGAAAACCGATTTGGGGCAGTTCTTC
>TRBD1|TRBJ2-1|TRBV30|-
CAWSSRQGAEVTYNEQFF
TGTGCCTGGAGCAGTCGGCAGGGGGCAGAGGTGACGTACAATGAGCAGTTCTTC
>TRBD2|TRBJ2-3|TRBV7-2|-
CASSLNGGTSGLDTQYF
TGTGCCAGCAGCCTCAACGGGGGGACTAGCGGCCTAGATACGCAGTATTTT
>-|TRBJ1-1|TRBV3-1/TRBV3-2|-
CASSSRDRNTEAFF
TGTGCCAGCAGCTCTAGAGACAGAAACACTGAAGCTTTCTTT
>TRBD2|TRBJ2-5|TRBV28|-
CASSSFLRKGLAEASYQETQYF
TGTGCCAGCAGTTCCTTTTTGCGTAAAGGACTAGCGGAGGCGAGCTACCAAGAGACCCAGTACTTC
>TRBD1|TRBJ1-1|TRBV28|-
CASSLSQGAGRSEAFF
TGTGCCAGCAGTTTATCTCAGGGGGCAGGGAGGAGTGAAGCTTTCTTT
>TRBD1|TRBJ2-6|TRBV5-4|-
CASSSTGGSRSGANVLTF
TGTGCCAGCAGCTCGACAGGGGGATCTCGGTCTGGGGCCAACGTCCTGACTTTC
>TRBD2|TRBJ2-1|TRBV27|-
CASSFLAGGPVNEQFF
TGTGCCAGCAGTTTTCTGGCGGGAGGGCCGGTGAATGAGCAGTTCTTC
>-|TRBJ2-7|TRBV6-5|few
CASSPLAESSYEQYF
TGTGCCAGCAGCCCCCTCGCGGAAAGTTCCTACGAGCAGTACTTC
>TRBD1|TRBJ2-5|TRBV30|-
CAWSQDRGETQYF
TGTGCCTGGAGCCAGGACAGGGGAGAGACCCAGTACTTC
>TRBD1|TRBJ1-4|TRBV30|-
CASSQGLEEKLFF
TGTGCCAGCTCACAGGGGTTGGAGGAAAAACTGTTTTTT